One sample yielded the 31 T cell receptor beta chains listed below, sequenced in a study of blood T cells in healthy people across ages. Primers used in a second PCR of roughly 7 to 11 cycles were a sample-barcoded 5' primer and a J-beta primer mix. MiXCR, applied by TCRdb to the 5' RACE reads, yields one record per CDR3 protein. The repertoire consists of about 650,000 distinct CDR3 sequences, with about 30% occurring once and the leading ten covering approximately 15%. The sequencing input was blood. These receptors were collected from a woman older than 75 in good health.

In its sample, this clonotype was seen a few times. V is TRBV6-5 and J is TRBJ2-1; D remains ambiguous. Germline V gives CDR1 MNHEY, CDR2 SVGAGI. The CDR3 spans 14 residues. Trimming pared 5 bases from V and 5 bases from J, leaving 13 bases between. The CDR3 DNA reads TGTGCCAGCAGTCCCCTGAATAGAGACAATGAGCAGTTCTTC. Translating it yields CASSPLNRDNEQFF.

This clonotype was detected many times. The rearrangement joins TRBV29-1 to TRBJ2-5, with a weak D call TRBD2 (5 bases). V lost 7 bases and J lost 1, with 10 bases in between. The CDR3 loop spans 12 amino acids. The germline CDR1 and CDR2 sequences are SQVTM and ANQGSEA. For the CDR3, the DNA is TGCAGCGGGGGAGAGGGCCAAGAGACCCAGTACTTC. Its protein is CSGGEGQETQYF. The full variable domain, rest sourced from reference TRBV29-1 and TRBJ2-5, is SAVISQKPSRDICQRGTSLTIQCQVDSQVTMMFWYRQQPGQSLTLIATANQGSEATYESGFVIDKFPISRPNLTFSTLTVSNMSPEDSSIYLCSGGEGQETQYFGPGTRLLVL.

Notes on this clonotype: The junction differs from germline at one of its ends, possibly a read error. The chain joins TRBV11-2 to TRBJ2-1; D gene ambiguous. In germline, CDR1 is SGHAT, CDR2 FQNNGV. This CDR3 is 15 amino acids long. CDR3 loop: CASSLQRSSYNELFF. CDR3 nucleotides: TGTGCCAGCAGCTTACAACGGAGCTCCTACAATGAGCTGTTCTTC.

This chain connects TRBV6-2 or TRBV6-3 to TRBJ1-2; D call uncertain. With 8 bases removed from V and 2 bases from J, the gap between germline ends came to 12 bases. This CDR3 comprises 13 residues. Germline values: CDR1 MNHEY, CDR2 SVGEGT. CDR3: CASCWTENYGYTF. The DNA of the CDR3 is TGTGCCAGCTGTTGGACGGAGAACTATGGCTACACCTTC.

The sample holds a few counts of this clonotype. This chain joins TRBV9 and TRBJ1-2; maybe TRBD1 (5 bases). The CDR3 spans 13 residues. Germline assignment: CDR1 SGDLS and CDR2 YYNGEE. Trimming cost V 3 bases and J 6 bases, with 12 bases left between them. Here the CDR3 DNA reads TGTGCCAGCAGCGCCGGGACCGGGGATGGCTACACCTTC. Translated, it gives CASSAGTGDGYTF.

On this clonotype itself: This may stem from a read error, because a much larger clone lies one nucleotide away. The genes are TRBV28 and TRBJ2-3, with D tentatively TRBD2 (6 bases). In germline, CDR1 is MDHEN, CDR2 SYDVKM. V was cut by 3 bases and J by 4 bases, with 11 bases left in between. The length of the CDR3 is 14 residues. As DNA, the CDR3 is TGTGCCAGCAGTTTGAGACTAGTTGCAGATACGCAGTATTTT. It yields the protein CASSLRLVADTQYF.

In its sample, this clonotype was seen many times. This rearrangement joins TRBV12-3 or TRBV12-4 to TRBJ2-3; 8 nucleotides match TRBD2. This CDR3 is built from 17 residues. J was trimmed by 1 base and V by 6 bases; bases with no gene match: 12. CDR3 sequence reads: CASSRRVTSGGTDTQYF. In nucleotides, the CDR3 is TGTGCCAGCAGCCGGAGGGTAACTAGCGGTGGCACAGATACGCAGTATTTT.

For this clonotype: A much bigger clone sits one base away, suggesting this may be a read error. J is TRBJ1-1 and V is TRBV27; 9 bases are a match to TRBD1. Germline CDR1 MNHEY, CDR2 SMNVEV (reference sequence). Germline trimming cut 8 bases from V and 8 bases from J; bases unmatched to any gene: 15. The CDR3 sequence is 15 residues long. The DNA of the CDR3 is TGTGCCAGCCCCGGACAGGGGCCCAGGCGAGGCGAAGCTTTCTTT. This sequence encodes CASPGQGPRRGEAFF.

This clonotype was recorded at least ten times. The J gene is TRBJ2-7, the V gene TRBV20-1; D gene ambiguous. CDR3 length: 16 residues. Germline CDR1 DFQATT, CDR2 SNEGSKA (reference sequence). V lost 0 bases, J lost 2 bases, and 17 bases lay in between. The CDR3 reads CSARDPFGADPYEQYF. For the CDR3, the DNA is TGCAGTGCTAGAGATCCTTTCGGCGCCGATCCCTACGAGCAGTACTTC.

This clonotype was counted ten times or more. The CDR3 DNA is TGTGCCAGCAGCAGACTAGCGGGGCCCTACGAGCAGTACTTC. Its protein is CASSRLAGPYEQYF. The rearrangement joins TRBV12-3 or TRBV12-4 to TRBJ2-7; TRBD2 agrees at 11 bases. The V segment lost 6 bases and the J segment 2 bases; nucleotides outside the gene matches: 3. This CDR3 region has 14 residues.

This clonotype occurred many times. This chain uses TRBV2 with TRBJ2-3; D remains ambiguous. The germline V gene encodes CDR1 SNHLY and CDR2 FYNNEI. The V gene lost 6 bases and the J gene lost 0 bases, with 16 bases spanning the gap. This CDR3 is built from 16 residues. CDR3 sequence: CASSLGGSPSTDTQYF. CDR3 DNA sequence: TGTGCCAGCAGCTTAGGTGGTAGCCCCAGCACAGATACGCAGTATTTT.

This clonotype was recorded at least ten times. V usage is TRBV27 and J usage is TRBJ2-4, with 9 bases fitting TRBD2. CDR1 and CDR2 from the germline V gene are MNHEY and SMNVEV (reference sequence). The trim removed 6 bases at V and 7 bases at J, leaving 10 bases unmatched. The CDR3 has 15 residues. CDR3 coding DNA: TGTGCCAGCAGCCGGGCTAGCGGGGAATGGAACATTCAGTACTTC. Protein product: CASSRASGEWNIQYF.

The V call is TRBV7-2, the J call TRBJ2-3; tentative D call: TRBD2 (7 bases). Germline-derived CDR1 and CDR2 are SGHTA and FQGNSA. Between the trimmed V and J ends, which lost 5 bases and 3 bases, there was a span of 12 bases. The CDR3 length is 14 residues. CDR3 DNA: TGTGCCAGCAGCCGGGGGGCACTGACAGATACGCAGTATTTT. Its protein product is CASSRGALTDTQYF.

This clonotype turned up a few times. The J gene is TRBJ2-3, the V gene TRBV11-2; perhaps TRBD1 as D (5 bases). The CDR3 totals 13 residues. The V end was cut by 6 bases, the J end by 4 bases, with 11 bases between. Germline V gene lookup returns CDR1 SGHAT and CDR2 FQNNGV. In DNA form, the CDR3 reads TGTGCCAGCAGAACAGGCTTGGCAGATACGCAGTATTTT. It is translated as CASRTGLADTQYF.

This clonotype appeared a single time. The rearrangement uses TRBV24-1 and TRBJ2-1; perhaps D is TRBD1 or TRBD2 (6 bases each). CDR3 size: 16 residues. Germline V lookup: CDR1 KGHDR, CDR2 SFDVKD. V was shortened by 2 bases and J by 2 bases, with 12 bases between the two germline ends. CDR3 amino acids: CATSDSSGGTYNEQFF. As DNA, the CDR3 is TGTGCCACCAGTGATTCGTCCGGGGGCACCTACAATGAGCAGTTCTTC.

This chain joins TRBV7-2 and TRBJ1-2; D call uncertain. The ends were cut back, 1 base at V and 3 bases at J, with 12 bases in the middle. Germline CDR1 is SGHTA and CDR2 is FQGNSA. The CDR3 sequence is 15 residues long. The CDR3 here is CASSLVVSGDYGYTF. The CDR3 nucleotides are TGTGCCAGCAGCTTAGTAGTTTCCGGGGACTATGGCTACACCTTC.

A few counts support this clonotype. V is TRBV3-1 and J is TRBJ1-5; D ambiguous. CDR1 LGHDT and CDR2 YNNKEL come from the germline V gene (reference sequence). This CDR3 is built from 13 residues. The V gene lost 2 bases and the J gene lost 6 bases, with 8 bases spanning the gap. The CDR3 nucleotides are TGTGCCAGCAGCCAAATGGTTGGTCAGCCCCAGCATTTT. Its translation: CASSQMVGQPQHF. Looking up the rest from reference TRBV3-1 and TRBJ1-5 gives the full variable domain: DTAVSQTPKYLVTQMGNDKSIKCEQNLGHDTMYWYKQDSKKFLKIMFSYNNKELIINETVPNRFSPKSPDKAHLNLHINSLELGDSAVYFCASSQMVGQPQHFGDGTRLSIL.

This clonotype was seen repeatedly, ten times or more. This chain links TRBV29-1 with TRBJ2-5; D is unclear. The V gene's germline CDR1 is SQVTM and CDR2 ANQGSEA. Trimming removed 6 bases at V and 1 base at J, with 15 bases between. This CDR3 is built from 14 residues. The CDR3 here is CSVQVVRSQETQYF. In nucleotides, the CDR3 is TGCAGCGTGCAGGTTGTACGATCCCAAGAGACCCAGTACTTC.

The sample holds many counts of this clonotype. This sequence joins TRBV2 and TRBJ1-2; D is ambiguous. Germline CDR1 and CDR2: SNHLY and FYNNEI. V shed 0 bases and J shed 6 bases, with 14 bases lying between them. The CDR3 spans 15 residues. Here the CDR3 DNA reads TGTGCCAGCAGTGAAGCCAGGACCGCCGGTAATGGCTACACCTTC. The encoded protein is CASSEARTAGNGYTF.

The chain has TRBV20-1 and TRBJ2-7; no definite D call. The germline gives CDR1 DFQATT, CDR2 SNEGSKA (reference sequence). Trimming left V 0 bases short and J 3 bases short, with 15 bases between. This CDR3 is built from 15 residues. The CDR3 sequence is CSARDGGSFGYEQYF. DNA of the CDR3: TGCAGTGCTAGAGACGGTGGGTCATTCGGCTACGAGCAGTACTTC.

This clonotype showed up many times. The chain couples TRBV20-1 to TRBJ1-5; possibly TRBD1 for D (5 bases). Germline lookup yields CDR1 DFQATT and CDR2 SNEGSKA (reference sequence). V lost 3 bases to trimming and J lost 3 bases, with 15 bases between them. The CDR3 length is 15 residues. CDR3: CSARPPGLDNQPQHF. CDR3 nucleotide sequence: TGCAGTGCTAGGCCTCCGGGACTGGACAATCAGCCCCAGCATTTT.

This clonotype was seen ten or more times. The rearrangement uses TRBV5-1 and TRBJ1-4; the D is unclear. Trimming cost V 4 bases and J 0 bases, with 13 bases left between them. Germline CDR1 and CDR2: SGHRS and YFSETQ. The CDR3 length is 16 residues. The CDR3 bases are TGCGCCAGCAGCATGACGACGGCCTCAACTAATGAAAAACTGTTTTTT. The encoded protein is CASSMTTASTNEKLFF. The full variable domain, with the rest looked up from reference TRBV5-1 and TRBJ1-4, is KAGVTQTPRYLIKTRGQQVTLSCSPISGHRSVSWYQQTPGQGLQFLFEYFSETQRNKGNFPGRFSGRQFSNSRSEMNVSTLELGDSALYLCASSMTTASTNEKLFFGSGTQLSVL.

CDR3 region: CSARGVGRNTEAFF. The CDR3 bases are TGCAGTGCTAGAGGAGTAGGCAGGAACACTGAAGCTTTCTTT. The chain couples TRBV20-1 to TRBJ1-1; D unresolved. This CDR3 is built from 14 residues. V gave up 1 base and J gave up 1 base, with 10 bases separating them. Germline CDR1 and CDR2: DFQATT and SNEGSKA (reference sequence).

The sample holds a few counts of this clonotype. The gene calls are TRBV5-1 and TRBJ2-2; no clear D gene. CDR1 is SGHRS and CDR2 is YFSETQ in the germline V gene. The CDR3 contains 12 residues. Trimming took 2 bases from V and 7 from J, leaving 6 bases between them. The CDR3 nucleotides read TGCGCCAGCAGCTTTTTTGGCGGGGAGCTGTTTTTT. Translated: CASSFFGGELFF.

The rearrangement uses TRBV27 and TRBJ2-2; weak D call: TRBD1 (6 bases). Germline V CDR1 and CDR2: MNHEY, SMNVEV (reference sequence). V was shortened by 6 bases and J by 1 base, with 12 bases between the two germline ends. The CDR3 is 15 amino acids. In DNA, the CDR3 is TGTGCCAGCAGACTCCAGACAGGGAACACCGGGGAGCTGTTTTTT. It codes for CASRLQTGNTGELFF.

The sample holds many counts of this clonotype. The gene calls are TRBV10-3 and TRBJ1-2; D gene uncertain. V was pared by 3 bases and J by 5 bases, with 19 bases between. Germline loops: CDR1 ENHRY, CDR2 SYGVKD. This CDR3 contains 16 residues. The CDR3: CAISDPRGSPRYGYTF. In nucleotides, the CDR3 is TGTGCCATCAGTGACCCCCGGGGATCCCCTAGGTATGGCTACACCTTC.

The chain joins TRBV7-9 to TRBJ2-5; 7 positions match TRBD1. CDR3 length: 15 amino acids. In germline, CDR1 is SEHNR, CDR2 FQNEAQ (reference sequence). V dropped 5 bases and J dropped 3; count of bases not matched to a gene: 9. The CDR3 DNA reads TGTGCCAGCAGCGACGTGCCAGGGGGTAAAGAGACCCAGTACTTC. Protein: CASSDVPGGKETQYF.

This clonotype was detected ten times or more. This chain joins TRBV5-1 and TRBJ2-7; tentatively, D is TRBD1 (6 bases). Per germline, CDR1 SGHRS and CDR2 YFSETQ. The CDR3 is made up of 12 amino acids. V lost 1 base, J lost 7 bases, and 9 bases lay in between. The DNA of the CDR3 is TGCGCCAGCAGCTTGCAGGGGAGAGAGCAGTACTTC. Translating gives CASSLQGREQYF.

With regard to this clonotype: A much larger clone is a single base away; this may be a read error. The chain recombines TRBV7-2 with TRBJ2-1; D is perhaps TRBD1 (6 bases). The CDR3 runs 12 residues. Germline V gives CDR1 SGHTA, CDR2 FQGNSA. V was trimmed by 5 bases and J by 9 bases, leaving 11 bases between them. DNA for the CDR3: TGTGCCAGCAGCAGACAGGACGGTGAGCAGTTCTTC. Protein: CASSRQDGEQFF.

Ten or more counts support this clonotype. The chain's CDR3 is CASSLFGRGNEQFF. CDR3 DNA sequence: TGTGCCAGCAGTTTATTTGGCCGGGGCAATGAGCAGTTCTTC. The chain carries TRBV12-3 or TRBV12-4 and TRBJ2-1, with a weak D call TRBD2 (5 bases). The CDR3 has 14 residues. Trimming took off 2 bases at V and 6 bases at J, with 11 bases between the two ends.

This clonotype was found a few times. This chain connects TRBV5-1 to TRBJ2-7, with 7 bases fitting TRBD1. V trimming: 3 bases; J trimming: 3 bases; junction bases outside the gene matches: 6. Germline loops: CDR1 SGHRS, CDR2 YFSETQ. CDR3 length: 14 amino acids. Here the CDR3 DNA reads TGCGCCAGCAGCTGGTCAGGGGGAAGCTACGAGCAGTACTTC. Translation gives CASSWSGGSYEQYF.